This is a list of T cell receptor beta chains from one sample in a study of beta chain features in type 1 diabetes. TCRdb's table, derived via immunoSEQ multiplex PCR, lists solely in-frame clones and lacks some. The sample lists about 190,000 clones, 6.5% to 9.5% occurring once. Sequenced sample: central memory CD4+ T cells from blood. The receptors were gathered from a woman aged 40-49 years with type 1 diabetes. The CDR3 runs from the conserved cysteine through the conserved F or W. Fields, in order: D gene, clone size, V gene, J gene, CDR3 protein, CDR3 DNA. D genes are given only for firm matches. The size of a clone is reported for some rows only, either as once, few or many, or as a class for expanded clones.

TRBD1	few	TRBV7-2	TRBJ1-6	CASSLDRVGSPLHF	TGTGCCAGCAGCTTGGACAGGGTCGGCTCACCCCTCCACTTT
TRBD2	few	TRBV29-1	TRBJ2-3	CSALLAGTTDTQYF	TGCAGCGCGCTACTAGCGGGCACCACAGATACGCAGTATTTT
NA	few	TRBV9	TRBJ2-1	CARITRGNEQFF	TGTGCCAGGATAACGAGGGGGAATGAGCAGTTCTTC
TRBD1	NA	TRBV5-1	TRBJ2-7	CASSLDITGTGRYEQYF	TGCGCCAGCAGCTTGGACATTACCGGGACAGGGAGGTACGAGCAGTACTTC
NA	NA	TRBV7-9	TRBJ1-3	CASTPQGTTGNTIYF	TGTGCCAGCACCCCTCAGGGGACAACTGGAAACACCATATATTTT
TRBD1	NA	TRBV11-2	TRBJ1-1	CASSSDRGMTEAFF	TGTGCCAGCAGCTCGGACAGGGGAATGACTGAAGCTTTCTTT
NA	few	TRBV5-1	TRBJ1-4	CASSLMGGEKLFF	TGCGCCAGCAGCTTGATGGGAGGTGAAAAACTGTTTTTT
NA	many	TRBV27	TRBJ2-7	CASSPRQGFSYEQYF	TGTGCCAGCAGTCCCCGCCAGGGCTTCTCCTACGAGCAGTACTTC
TRBD2	many	TRBV18	TRBJ2-1	CASSRFSGRYNEQFF	TGTGCCAGCTCACGGTTTAGCGGGAGATACAATGAGCAGTTCTTC
NA	NA	TRBV28	TRBJ1-1	CASRGGGVYTEAFF	TGTGCCAGCAGAGGAGGAGGGGTCTACACTGAAGCTTTCTTT
TRBD1	many	TRBV7-2	TRBJ2-1	CASSLGQVYNEQFF	TGTGCCAGCAGCTTGGGACAGGTTTACAATGAGCAGTTCTTC
NA	NA	TRBV27	TRBJ1-4	CASPGGEGTNEKLFF	TGTGCCAGCCCGGGCGGGGAGGGAACTAATGAAAAACTGTTTTTT
NA	NA	TRBV7-2	TRBJ2-5	CASSPQSGAQETQYF	TGTGCCAGCAGCCCTCAGTCAGGGGCCCAAGAGACCCAGTACTTC
TRBD1	few	TRBV28	TRBJ1-2	CASRYRGSIYGYTF	TGTGCCAGCAGGTACAGGGGTAGTATCTATGGCTACACCTTC
TRBD2	NA	TRBV27	TRBJ2-7	CASVLGCGGMRYEQYF	TGTGCCAGTGTCCTGGGGTGCGGGGGAATGCGCTACGAGCAGTACTTC
NA	few	TRBV9	TRBJ2-1	CASSVQGTGNEQFF	TGTGCCAGCAGCGTCCAGGGTACGGGCAATGAGCAGTTCTTC
NA	few	TRBV30	TRBJ2-7	CACYRSPYEQYF	TGTGCCTGCTACAGGTCCCCCTACGAGCAGTACTTC
TRBD1	NA	TRBV4-1	TRBJ1-3	CASSQDRGQGSSGNTIYF	TGCGCCAGCAGCCAAGATCGAGGACAGGGGAGCTCTGGAAACACCATATATTTT
TRBD2	few	TRBV9	TRBJ2-3	CASNLGRTSGSDTQYF	TGTGCCAGCAATCTGGGGCGGACTAGCGGGTCAGATACGCAGTATTTT
TRBD1	many	TRBV2	TRBJ1-2	CASSDKRTGSGYTF	TGTGCCAGCAGTGACAAGCGGACAGGGTCCGGCTACACCTTC
NA	many	TRBV19	TRBJ2-3	CASSPFYTDTQYF	TGTGCCAGTAGTCCTTTTTACACAGATACGCAGTATTTT
TRBD1	NA	TRBV18	TRBJ2-7	CASSPGTGASYEQYF	TGTGCCAGCTCACCCGGGACAGGGGCCTCCTACGAGCAGTACTTC
TRBD1	few	TRBV25-1	TRBJ1-4	CASSEYISRTGKREKLFF	TGTGCCAGCAGTGAATATATAAGTCGGACAGGGAAACGGGAAAAACTGTTTTTT
TRBD1	NA	TRBV30	TRBJ2-5	CAWNPGTGGETQYF	TGTGCCTGGAACCCCGGGACAGGGGGGGAGACCCAGTACTTC
TRBD1	few	TRBV28	TRBJ1-2	CASSIPGTGYGYTF	TGTGCCAGCAGCATCCCCGGGACAGGCTATGGCTACACCTTC
NA	few	TRBV7-6	TRBJ1-5	CASSSGQFGSNQPQHF	TGTGCCAGCAGCTCCGGACAGTTCGGTAGCAATCAGCCCCAGCATTTT
TRBD1	few	TRBV7-8	TRBJ1-3	CASSRVGQGVIRNTIYF	TGTGCCAGCAGCCGGGTGGGACAGGGGGTAATTAGAAACACCATATATTTT
NA	NA	TRBV5-1	TRBJ2-3	CASSSGGIGTDTQYF	TGCGCCAGCAGCTCCGGGGGTATTGGCACAGATACGCAGTATTTT
NA	NA	TRBV5-8	TRBJ2-6	CASTRLMTGSSGANVLTF	TGTGCCAGCACCCGGCTAATGACAGGCTCCTCTGGGGCCAACGTCCTGACTTTC
NA	NA	TRBV30	TRBJ1-1	CAWNSLAAEAFF	TGTGCCTGGAACAGCCTGGCTGCTGAAGCTTTCTTT
NA	few	TRBV5-1	TRBJ2-5	CASSQDQETQYF	TGCGCCAGCAGCCAGGATCAAGAGACCCAGTACTTC
NA	NA	TRBV11-1	TRBJ1-1	CASSLDSEAFF	TGTGCCAGCAGCTTGGACAGTGAAGCTTTCTTT
NA	NA	TRBV9	TRBJ1-2	CASSVVREGNGYTF	TGTGCCAGCAGCGTAGTGAGAGAGGGCAATGGCTACACCTTC
NA	NA	TRBV29-1	TRBJ1-1	CSVAQGFGSTDEAFF	TGCAGCGTTGCACAGGGTTTCGGGTCGACTGATGAAGCTTTCTTT
NA	NA	TRBV5-6	TRBJ2-3	CASSLGASPRLDTQYF	TGTGCCAGCAGCTTGGGGGCTAGCCCCCGTTTGGATACGCAGTATTTT
TRBD2	few	TRBV28	TRBJ2-3	CASSLSSLAGVMNTQYF	TGTGCCAGCAGTTTATCCTCCCTAGCGGGAGTTATGAATACGCAGTATTTT
NA	NA	TRBV18	TRBJ1-2	CASSPTNLESYGYTF	TGTGCCAGCTCACCAACAAACCTAGAGTCATATGGCTACACCTTC
NA	NA	TRBV7-2	TRBJ1-5	CASSLAGQFKQPQHF	TGTGCCAGCAGCTTAGCGGGACAATTTAAGCAGCCCCAGCATTTT
TRBD1	few	TRBV5-4	TRBJ1-4	CASSFSGGANEKLFF	TGTGCCAGCAGCTTTTCAGGGGGAGCTAATGAAAAACTGTTTTTT
NA	NA	TRBV18	TRBJ1-1	CASSPSLENTEAFF	TGTGCCAGCTCACCATCACTCGAGAACACTGAAGCTTTCTTT
TRBD1	NA	TRBV29-1	TRBJ2-5	CSVRDRGKETQYF	TGCAGCGTCCGAGACAGGGGCAAAGAGACCCAGTACTTC
NA	NA	TRBV6-6	TRBJ1-1	CASSYSTGIEAFF	TGTGCCAGCAGTTACTCAACAGGTATCGAAGCTTTCTTT
TRBD1	NA	TRBV7-3	TRBJ2-7	CASSYSGTDSYEQYF	TGTGCCAGCAGTTACTCCGGGACAGACTCCTACGAGCAGTACTTC
TRBD2	NA	TRBV7-2	TRBJ2-3	CASSPKSGGATDTQYF	TGTGCCAGCAGCCCGAAAAGCGGGGGGGCAACAGATACGCAGTATTTT
NA	NA	TRBV6-5	TRBJ2-7	CASRAGHEQYF	TGTGCCAGCAGAGCGGGTCACGAGCAGTACTTC
NA	few	TRBV7-9	TRBJ2-1	CASSVSHNYNEQFF	TGTGCCAGCAGCGTCAGTCACAACTACAATGAGCAGTTCTTC
TRBD1	few	TRBV5-1	TRBJ1-5	CASSSGTGDLQPQHF	TGCGCCAGCAGCTCCGGGACAGGGGATTTGCAGCCCCAGCATTTT
NA	NA	TRBV11-2	TRBJ2-5	CASSPQGSQETQYF	TGTGCCAGCAGCCCCCAGGGGTCCCAAGAGACCCAGTACTTC